The source of this T cell receptor (beta chain) is a study of T-cell reconstitution after alpha-beta-depleted transplantation in children. Unique molecular identifiers tagged the TCRbeta library. Using its own MiXCR run on the PCR reads, TCRdb lists one record per CDR3 protein. The data show around 680,000 distinct CDR3 sequences, with roughly 17% seen just once and under 1.2% held by the top ten. This clonotype occurred many times. The CDR3 loop spans 13 amino acids. Trimming shortened V by 4 bases and J by 1 base, and 10 bases separated the two germline ends. Germline V gene sequence: CDR1 SQVTM, CDR2 ANQGSEA.

V and J are TRBV29-1 and TRBJ1-1, with D possibly TRBD1 on 6 matching bases. The TCR was taken from a human donor who donated a stem cell graft to a child with acute myeloid leukemia. This specimen was PBMCs from the stem cell graft donor, taken from the stem cell graft. CDR3 DNA: TGCAGCGTTGCCAAGGGGGAGAACACTGAAGCTTTCTTT. Its protein is CSVAKGENTEAFF.